Below, 12 T cell receptor beta chains from the same sample are listed, as sequenced in a study of blood T cell repertoires in COVID-19. TCRdb's copy holds only in-frame clones and misses some; the assay was immunoSEQ multiplex PCR. The data show approximately 500,000 clones, nearly 90% seen once. Source material: peripheral blood. The receptor source for this set is a man aged 18-30 years with COVID-19, enrolled during active disease.

This chain uses TRBV19 with TRBJ2-3; the D gene is possibly TRBD1 (6 bases). The CDR3 totals 15 residues. Germline values: CDR1 LNHDA, CDR2 SQIVND (reference sequence). The V end lost 5 bases, the J end lost 0 bases, and 12 bases lay between the germline ends. The CDR3 here is CASSVTGRSTDTQYF. CDR3 nucleotides: TGTGCCAGTAGTGTCACAGGGAGAAGCACAGATACGCAGTATTTT.

This chain links TRBV11-3 with TRBJ2-5, with 8 bases aligning to TRBD2. Germline trimming cut 5 bases from V and 0 bases from J; bases unmatched to any gene: 5. This CDR3 is built from 15 residues. Germline values: CDR1 SGHNT, CDR2 YENEEA. The CDR3 DNA reads TGTGCCAGCAGCCGGGGGGGGTTCGACCAAGAGACCCAGTACTTC. This translates into CASSRGGFDQETQYF.

J is TRBJ2-5 and V is TRBV30; D gene unclear. V was pared by 2 bases and J by 5 bases, with 12 bases between. Looked up from germline, CDR1 is GTSNPN and CDR2 is SVGIG (reference sequence). CDR3 size: 13 residues. The CDR3 loop is CAWSINSLETQYF. The CDR3 DNA reads TGTGCCTGGAGTATAAACAGCCTGGAGACCCAGTACTTC.

The chain links TRBV18 to TRBJ2-1; TRBD2 matches at 7 bases. The CDR3 is 17 amino acids. V was pared by 2 bases and J by 0 bases, with 7 bases of the junction left unmatched. Germline CDR1 and CDR2: KGHSH and LQKENI. CDR3: CASSPNSGFSSYNEQFF. CDR3 sequence (DNA): TGTGCCAGCTCACCAAATAGCGGGTTCAGCTCCTACAATGAGCAGTTCTTC.

V is TRBV10-3 and J is TRBJ1-4; a possible D gene is TRBD1 (6 bases). Trimming shortened V by 3 bases and J by 8 bases, and 13 bases separated the two germline ends. This CDR3 has 14 residues. Germline CDR1 ENHRY, CDR2 SYGVKD. The chain's CDR3 is CAISETGSEEKLFF. The CDR3 DNA is TGTGCCATCAGTGAAACAGGGTCGGAGGAAAAACTGTTTTTT.

This clone was picked up a small number of times. V gene TRBV7-8 combines with J gene TRBJ2-7; 7 bases align to TRBD2. CDR1 and CDR2 from the germline V gene are SGHVS and FQNEAQ. With 1 base clipped from V and 4 bases from J, the junction kept 4 bases outside the gene matches. The CDR3 covers 14 residues. CDR3 sequence (DNA): TGTGCCAGCAGCTTAGGCGCTAGCGGTTACGAGCAGTACTTC. It yields the protein CASSLGASGYEQYF.

The V and J genes are TRBV13 and TRBJ1-2, with 7 bases matching TRBD1. J was trimmed by 4 bases and V by 0 bases; bases with no gene match: 2. Germline CDR1 is PRHDT and CDR2 is FYEKMQ (reference sequence). The CDR3 is 14 amino acids. CDR3 bases: TGTGCCAGCAGCTTAGGGACAGGGTCCTATGGCTACACCTTC. It encodes CASSLGTGSYGYTF.

This rearrangement joins TRBV7-2 to TRBJ2-1; TRBD2 might be the D (5 bases). Germline CDR1 and CDR2: SGHTA and FQGNSA. Trimming took off 2 bases at V and 2 bases at J, with 10 bases between the two ends. The CDR3 consists of 15 residues. CDR3 DNA: TGTGCCAGCAGCTTAACGAGCGGAACCTACAATGAGCAGTTCTTC. As protein: CASSLTSGTYNEQFF.

This chain uses TRBV7-6 with TRBJ1-3, with 7 bases identical to TRBD1. The germline V gene encodes CDR1 SGHVS and CDR2 FNYEAQ. The junction had 10 bases not matched to a gene; V was cut back by 5 bases and J by 0 bases. The CDR3 contains 17 residues. CDR3 sequence (DNA): TGTGCCAGCAGCAGAGCAGGGGACAGCTACTCTGGAAACACCATATATTTT. Its protein product is CASSRAGDSYSGNTIYF.

The V and J genes are TRBV2 and TRBJ2-2; D is possibly TRBD1 (6 bases). Germline assignment: CDR1 SNHLY and CDR2 FYNNEI. V shed 6 bases and J shed 1 base, with 12 bases lying between them. The CDR3 spans 15 residues. The CDR3 region is CASSIQGLNTGELFF. CDR3 nucleotide sequence: TGTGCCAGCAGCATACAGGGATTGAACACCGGGGAGCTGTTTTTT.

The rearrangement joins TRBV2 to TRBJ1-3; 7 bases agree with TRBD1. The CDR3 covers 14 residues. With 6 bases clipped from V and 4 bases from J, the junction kept 6 bases outside the gene matches. The V gene's germline CDR1 is SNHLY and CDR2 FYNNEI. The CDR3 protein is CASRGNRGGNTIYF. The CDR3 DNA follows: TGTGCCAGCAGAGGAAACAGGGGAGGAAACACCATATATTTT.

This chain connects TRBV5-1 to TRBJ1-6, with 12 nucleotides matching TRBD1. This CDR3 region has 15 residues. The V and J ends lost 3 bases and 10 bases, in that order; junction bases with no gene match: 5. Germline-derived CDR1 and CDR2 are SGHRS and YFSETQ. The CDR3 DNA reads TGCGCCAGCAGCTACGACGGGACAGGGGGCTCACCCCTCCACTTT. As protein: CASSYDGTGGSPLHF.